This entry concerns a single TCR beta chain. TCRdb reprocessed the 5' RACE reads and keeps a single row for each CDR3 protein, giving no DNA. The specimen's table records 500,000 to 700,000 distinct CDR3 sequences. This CDR3 contains 14 residues. Germline V gene sequence: CDR1 DFQATT, CDR2 SNEGSKA (reference sequence). The data stem from a study of T cells expressing NK-cell markers. About the research overall: In sorted CD3+CD56+NKG2C+, CD3+CD56+NKG2C- and CD3+CD56-NKG2C+ T cells, TCR beta repertoires were obtained.

The sample taken for sequencing was blood T cells: a sorted CD56 or NKG2C T cell subset, CD4+ or CD8+ T cells, or bulk PBMC T cells (not recorded which). The V and J genes are TRBV20-1 and TRBJ2-3; TCRdb's assignment of TRBD2 cannot be checked, as there is no DNA. This receptor was taken from a man between 18 and 29 years old in good health. CDR3 region: CSAGGWGTGDTQYF.